This T cell receptor beta chain was documented in a study of T cell responses to AZD1222 COVID-19 vaccine. The method was immunoSEQ multiplex PCR; TCRdb's version includes in-frame clones alone and lacks a portion of them. The data hold about 120,000 clones, with about nine tenths observed a single time. Germline CDR1 SGHTA, CDR2 FQGNSA. The trim removed 6 bases at V and 0 bases at J, leaving 6 bases unmatched. CDR3 length: 17 amino acids. The gene calls are TRBV7-2 and TRBJ1-6; 9 bases map to TRBD1. The TCR originated in an adult who received the MenACWY meningococcal vaccine as a control. Sequencing was performed on peripheral blood, taken 28 days after the second dose of the MenACWY control vaccine. The chain's CDR3 is CASRVTGGRSYNSPLHF. The CDR3 bases are TGTGCCAGCAGAGTCACAGGGGGCCGCTCCTATAATTCACCCCTCCACTTT.